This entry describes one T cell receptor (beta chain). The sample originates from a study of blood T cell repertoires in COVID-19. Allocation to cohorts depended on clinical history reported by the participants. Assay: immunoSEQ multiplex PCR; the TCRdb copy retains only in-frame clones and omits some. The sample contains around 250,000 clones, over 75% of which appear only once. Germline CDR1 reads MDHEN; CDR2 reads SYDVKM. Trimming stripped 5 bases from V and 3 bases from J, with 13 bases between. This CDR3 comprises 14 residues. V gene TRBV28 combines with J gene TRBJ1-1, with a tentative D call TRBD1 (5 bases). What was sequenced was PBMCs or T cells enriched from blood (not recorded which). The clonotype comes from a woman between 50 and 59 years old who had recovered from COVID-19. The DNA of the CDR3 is TGTGCCAGCAGTCCTTCCAGGGTTTACACTGAAGCTTTCTTT. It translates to CASSPSRVYTEAFF.